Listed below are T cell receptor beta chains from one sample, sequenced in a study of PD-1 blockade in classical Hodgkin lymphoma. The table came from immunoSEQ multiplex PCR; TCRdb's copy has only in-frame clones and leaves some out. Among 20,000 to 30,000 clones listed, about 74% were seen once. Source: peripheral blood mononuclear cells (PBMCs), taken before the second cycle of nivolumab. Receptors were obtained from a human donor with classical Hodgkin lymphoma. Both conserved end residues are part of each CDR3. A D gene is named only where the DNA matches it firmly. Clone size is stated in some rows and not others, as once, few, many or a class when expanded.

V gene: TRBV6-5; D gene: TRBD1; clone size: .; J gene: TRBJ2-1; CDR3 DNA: TGTGCCAGCAGTTACCGGGACAGGGGAGGCGAGCAGTTCTTC; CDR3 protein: CASSYRDRGGEQFF
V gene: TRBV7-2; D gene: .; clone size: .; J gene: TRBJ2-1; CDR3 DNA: TGTGCCAGCAGCTTCACGGGCGGGTCCTACAATGAGCAGTTCTTC; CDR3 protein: CASSFTGGSYNEQFF
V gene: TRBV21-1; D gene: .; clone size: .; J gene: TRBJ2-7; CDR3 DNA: TGTGCCAGCAGCAAAGCCAGCACCGATCGGGCCCGCATATACGAGCAGTACTTC; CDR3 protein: CASSKASTDRARIYEQYF
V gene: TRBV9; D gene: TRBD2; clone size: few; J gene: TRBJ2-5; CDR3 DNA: TGTGCCAGCAGCGTAGCCCTCTATCCCGCGGGAGGAGAGACCCAGTACTTC; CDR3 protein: CASSVALYPAGGETQYF
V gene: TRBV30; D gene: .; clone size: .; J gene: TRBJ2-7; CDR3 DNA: TGTGCCTGGAGTGTAGGACCGGACCTTGAGCAGTACTTC; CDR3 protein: CAWSVGPDLEQYF
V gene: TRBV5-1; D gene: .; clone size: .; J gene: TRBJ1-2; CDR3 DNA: TGCGCCAGCAGCTCCAGGGATACCACGTATGGCTACACCTTC; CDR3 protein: CASSSRDTTYGYTF
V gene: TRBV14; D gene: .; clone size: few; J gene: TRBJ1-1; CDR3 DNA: TGTGCCAGCAGCCAAATATCCACTGAAGCTTTCTTT; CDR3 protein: CASSQISTEAFF
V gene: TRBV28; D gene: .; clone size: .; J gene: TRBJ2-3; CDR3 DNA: TGTGCCAGCAGTTTAAGAGATACGCAGTATTTT; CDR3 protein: CASSLRDTQYF
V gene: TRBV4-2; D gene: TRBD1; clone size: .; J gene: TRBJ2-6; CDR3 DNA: TGTGCCAGCAGCCGAACCGGGACAGGTTTCTCTGGGGCCAACGTCCTGACTTTC; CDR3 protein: CASSRTGTGFSGANVLTF
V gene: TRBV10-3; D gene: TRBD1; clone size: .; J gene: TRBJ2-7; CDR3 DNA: TGTGCCATCAGTGAGCCGGGACAGGGCTACTACGAGCAGTACTTC; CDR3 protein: CAISEPGQGYYEQYF
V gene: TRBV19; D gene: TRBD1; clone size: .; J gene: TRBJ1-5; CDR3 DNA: TGTGCCAGTAGTATTTCCGGGACAGGGATGCATCAGCCCCAGCATTTT; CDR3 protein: CASSISGTGMHQPQHF
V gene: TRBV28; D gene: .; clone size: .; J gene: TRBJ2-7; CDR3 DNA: TGTGCCAGCAGTCTACCGGTCCGCCTGACGGAACCTACGAGCAGGCAGTACTTC; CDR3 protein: CASSLPVRLTEPTSRQYF
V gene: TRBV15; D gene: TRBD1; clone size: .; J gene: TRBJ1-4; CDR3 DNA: TGTGCCACCAATCAAGGAGGGGGCGGTGAAAAACTGTTTTTT; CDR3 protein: CATNQGGGGEKLFF
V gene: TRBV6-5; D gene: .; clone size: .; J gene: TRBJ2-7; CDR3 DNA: TGTGCCAGCAGTTACTCAAATATGCGGGGCTCCTACGAGCAGTACTTC; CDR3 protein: CASSYSNMRGSYEQYF
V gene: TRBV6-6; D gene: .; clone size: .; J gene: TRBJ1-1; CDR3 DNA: TGTGCCAGCACAGGGGCTGAAGCTTTCTTT; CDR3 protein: CASTGAEAFF
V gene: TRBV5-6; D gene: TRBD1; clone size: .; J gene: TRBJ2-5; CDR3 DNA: TGTGCCAGCAGCCTGAGGACAGGTAGTACGGAGACCCAGTACTTC; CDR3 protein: CASSLRTGSTETQYF
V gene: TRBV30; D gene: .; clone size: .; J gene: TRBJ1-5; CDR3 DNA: TGTGCCTGGAGTGGAAAGGGATTGTTCAATCAGCCCCAGCATTTT; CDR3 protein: CAWSGKGLFNQPQHF
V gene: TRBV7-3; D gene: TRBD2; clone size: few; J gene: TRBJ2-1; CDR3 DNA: TGTGCCAGCAGTAGACTAGCGGGCCCCAATGAGCAGTTCTTC; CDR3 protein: CASSRLAGPNEQFF
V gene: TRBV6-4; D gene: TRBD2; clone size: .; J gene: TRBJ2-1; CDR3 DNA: TGTGCCAGCAGTCCCAGCGGGAGGACCTACAATGAGCAGTTCTTC; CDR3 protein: CASSPSGRTYNEQFF
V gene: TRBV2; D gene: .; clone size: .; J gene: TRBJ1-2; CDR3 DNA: TGTGCCAGCAGTGATTGGGGGCGAGACTACTCTAACTATGGCTACACCTTC; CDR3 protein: CASSDWGRDYSNYGYTF
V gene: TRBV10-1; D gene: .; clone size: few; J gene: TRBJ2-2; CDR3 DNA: TGCGCCAGCAGTGAGTCGAACACCGGGGAGCTGTTTTTT; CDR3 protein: CASSESNTGELFF
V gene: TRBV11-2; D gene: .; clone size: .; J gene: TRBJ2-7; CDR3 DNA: TGTGCCAGCAGCTTAGAACCTCGACCGGGATCCTACGAGCAGTACTTC; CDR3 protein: CASSLEPRPGSYEQYF
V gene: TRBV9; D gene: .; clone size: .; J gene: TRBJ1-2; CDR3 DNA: TGTGCCAGCAACGGGGACGCCACTTTCTATGGCTACACCTTC; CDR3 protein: CASNGDATFYGYTF
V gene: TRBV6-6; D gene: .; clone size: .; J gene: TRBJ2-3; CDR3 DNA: TGTGCCAGCAGCCTGTGGCAGTATTTT; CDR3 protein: CASSLWQYF
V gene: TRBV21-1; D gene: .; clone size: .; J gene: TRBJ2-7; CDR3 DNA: TGTGCCAGCAGCTCGACCCGGGACAGGGGGGCCTACGAGCAGTACTTC; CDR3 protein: CASSSTRDRGAYEQYF
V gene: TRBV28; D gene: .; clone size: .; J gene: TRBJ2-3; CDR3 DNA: TGTGCCACCGCTACCCCGGGCCGTTCGTCGGGACGCGCAGATACGCAGTATTTT; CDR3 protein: CATATPGRSSGRADTQYF
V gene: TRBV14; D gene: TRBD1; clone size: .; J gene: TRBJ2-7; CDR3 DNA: TGTGCCAGCAGCCAAGGGGCCGGGACAGGGAATTACGAGCAGTACTTC; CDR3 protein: CASSQGAGTGNYEQYF
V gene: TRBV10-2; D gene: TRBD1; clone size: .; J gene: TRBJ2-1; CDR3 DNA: TGCGCCAGCAGCCGACAGGGCTACAATGAGCAGTTCTTC; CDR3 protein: CASSRQGYNEQFF
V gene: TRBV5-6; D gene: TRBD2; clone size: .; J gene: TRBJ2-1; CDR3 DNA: TGTGCCAGCGGCAAGTTAGCGGGAGGGCCCTACAATGAGCAGTTCTTC; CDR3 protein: CASGKLAGGPYNEQFF
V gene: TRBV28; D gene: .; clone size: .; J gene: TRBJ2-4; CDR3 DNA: TGTGCCAGCAGTCCCTTGACATTACTAGCCAAAAACATTCAGTACTTC; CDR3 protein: CASSPLTLLAKNIQYF
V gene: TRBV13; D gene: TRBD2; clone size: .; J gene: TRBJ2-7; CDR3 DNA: TGTGCCAGCAGCTTACCCAAGACTAGCGGGATAAGGTACGAGCAGTACTTC; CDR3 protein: CASSLPKTSGIRYEQYF
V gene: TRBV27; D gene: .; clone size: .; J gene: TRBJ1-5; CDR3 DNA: TGTGCCAGCAGTTTATCCGGGGGCCATCAGCCCCAGCATTTT; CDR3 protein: CASSLSGGHQPQHF
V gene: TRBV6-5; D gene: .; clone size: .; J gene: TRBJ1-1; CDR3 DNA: TGTGCCAGCATGAGACAAGGGGTAAACACTGAAGCTTTCTTT; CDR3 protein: CASMRQGVNTEAFF
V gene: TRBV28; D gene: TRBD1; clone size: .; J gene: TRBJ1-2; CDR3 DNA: TGTGCCAGCAGTTTAGCGGACAGGGCTCTCTATGGCTACACCTTC; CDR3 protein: CASSLADRALYGYTF
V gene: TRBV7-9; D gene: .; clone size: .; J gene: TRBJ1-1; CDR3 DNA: TGTGCCAGCAGCTTAAAGGCCAGGAATAACACTGAAGCTTTCTTT; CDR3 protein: CASSLKARNNTEAFF
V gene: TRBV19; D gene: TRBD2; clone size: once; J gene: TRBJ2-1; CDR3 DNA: TGTGCCAGTAGTAAGGTAGCGGGAGACTACAATGAGCAGTTCTTC; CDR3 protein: CASSKVAGDYNEQFF
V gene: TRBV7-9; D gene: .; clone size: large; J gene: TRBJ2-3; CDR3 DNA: TGTGCCAGCAGCTTAGCGGTGGGAGGGCAGTATTTT; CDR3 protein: CASSLAVGGQYF
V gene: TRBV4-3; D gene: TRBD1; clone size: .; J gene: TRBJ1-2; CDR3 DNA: TGCGCCAGCAGCCGAACAGGGGTAGCTGGCTATGGCTACACCTTC; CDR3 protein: CASSRTGVAGYGYTF
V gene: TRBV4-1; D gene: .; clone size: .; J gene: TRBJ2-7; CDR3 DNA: TGCGCCAGCAGCCCCGAGGGATTGAGGGACGAGCAGTACTTC; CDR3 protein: CASSPEGLRDEQYF
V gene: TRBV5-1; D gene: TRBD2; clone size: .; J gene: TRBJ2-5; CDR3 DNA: TGCGCCAGCAGCTTAAGTAGCGGGAGGCCACAAGAGACCCAGTACTTC; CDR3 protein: CASSLSSGRPQETQYF
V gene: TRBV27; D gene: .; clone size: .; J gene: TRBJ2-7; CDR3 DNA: TGTGCCAGCAGTTCCACCGTCGGTAGCGGAACCTACGAGCAGTACTTC; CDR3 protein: CASSSTVGSGTYEQYF
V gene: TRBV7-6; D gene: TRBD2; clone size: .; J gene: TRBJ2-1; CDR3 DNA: TGTGCCAGCAGCTTAGGGACTAGCGGGTACAATGAGCAGTTCTTC; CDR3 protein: CASSLGTSGYNEQFF
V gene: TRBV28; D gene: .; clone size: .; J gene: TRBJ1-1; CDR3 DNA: TGTGCCAGCAGTCCACTTCCGGGTTCGGCTTTCTTT; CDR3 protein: CASSPLPGSAFF
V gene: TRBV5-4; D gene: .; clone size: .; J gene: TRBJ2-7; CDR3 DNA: TGTGCCAGCAGCTTGGGGGGGGAAGCGGGTGCGGACGAGCAGTACTTC; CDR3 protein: CASSLGGEAGADEQYF